This T cell receptor beta chain was profiled in a study of molecular identifiers for immune sequencing clone quantification. Study information: Replicate RNA came from about 19,000 or 110,000 naive CD8 cells and was split five ways, and four parts were sequenced.

This clonotype was seen more than once but under ten times. Because it lacks the conserved phenylalanine or tryptophan at the end, this CDR3 is likely a read error. The sorting of naive CD8 T cells used the CD8+CD4-CCR7+CD45RA+ phenotype. The V gene's germline CDR1 is DFQATT and CDR2 SNEGSKA (reference sequence). The CDR3 contains 16 residues. The J segment lost 4 bases and the V segment lost 0 bases, leaving 12 bases of the junction unmatched. Previously reported methods and listed TCR primers produced the bulk TCR libraries. TCRdb processed the PCR reads anew with MiXCR; each CDR3 protein has one entry. Among around 470,000 distinct CDR3 sequences listed, around 25% were seen once.

The specimen was naive CD8+ T cells from blood, with Jurkat cell RNA spiked in. Subset in this sample: FACS-sorted CD8+CD4-CCR7+CD45RA+ naive T cells. The chain employs TRBV20-1 and TRBJ2-7; 7 bases agree with TRBD1. This sequence was found in a human donor in good health. Some libraries in this study had Jurkat cell RNA spiked in. The CDR3 DNA reads as TGCAGTGCTAGAGACGGGACAGATCATTATCAGTACGAGCAGTACCTC. The encoded protein is CSARDGTDHYQYEQYL.